Listed here are 18 T cell receptor beta chains from one sample, sequenced in a study of molecular identifiers for immune sequencing clone quantification. A single record per CDR3 protein comes from TCRdb applying MiXCR to the PCR reads. The sample lists 9,500 to 15,000 distinct CDR3 sequences; about 20% were seen once. Source material: naive CD8+ T cells from blood, with Jurkat cell RNA spiked in. Noted subset: FACS-sorted CD8+CD4-CCR7+CD45RA+ naive T cells. Source of these receptors: a human donor in good health. Some libraries in this study had Jurkat cell RNA spiked in.

This clonotype was recorded many times. This chain connects TRBV5-1 to TRBJ2-6, with no clear D. This CDR3 region has 17 residues. Trimming cost V 4 bases and J 1 base, with 15 bases left between them. The V gene's germline CDR1 is SGHRS and CDR2 YFSETQ. This CDR3 is CASSTDVTASGANVLTF. CDR3 DNA: TGCGCCAGCAGCACCGACGTCACCGCTTCTGGGGCCAACGTCCTGACTTTC. The variable domain in full, completed from reference TRBV5-1 and TRBJ2-6, reads KAGVTQTPRYLIKTRGQQVTLSCSPISGHRSVSWYQQTPGQGLQFLFEYFSETQRNKGNFPGRFSGRQFSNSRSEMNVSTLELGDSALYLCASSTDVTASGANVLTFGAGSRLTVL.

This clonotype appeared many times. The J gene is TRBJ2-7, the V gene TRBV27, with TRBD1 matching over 10 bases. The CDR3 extends over 17 amino acids. Unmatched junction bases numbered 10, after V lost 1 base and J lost 4 bases. Germline values: CDR1 MNHEY, CDR2 SMNVEV (reference sequence). CDR3 nucleotides: TGTGCCAGCAGTTTATTATTTGGGGGACAGGGGAGGTACGAGCAGTACTTC. Translated: CASSLLFGGQGRYEQYF.

This clonotype was seen at least ten times. The chain uses TRBV29-1 and TRBJ2-7; 10 bases fit TRBD1. V trimming: 8 bases; J trimming: 3 bases; junction bases outside the gene matches: 7. The germline gives CDR1 SQVTM, CDR2 ANQGSEA. The CDR3 spans 13 residues. The CDR3 spells CSIRTGGGYEQYF. Written as DNA, the CDR3 is TGCAGCATTCGGACAGGGGGGGGCTACGAGCAGTACTTC.

In its sample, this clonotype ranks as medium-sized. The V gene is TRBV20-1, the J gene TRBJ2-7; D call uncertain. V lost 6 bases and J 0 bases, leaving 12 bases between the germline ends. CDR1 and CDR2 from the germline V gene are DFQATT and SNEGSKA (reference sequence). CDR3 size: 13 residues. CDR3 loop: CSAETTSSYEQYF. In DNA, the CDR3 is TGCAGTGCCGAAACGACAAGCTCCTACGAGCAGTACTTC.

This clonotype was seen repeatedly, ten times or more. The V and J genes are TRBV3-2 and TRBJ2-3; the table names TRBD2, a call not compared with the DNA. TRBV3-2 is deemed a pseudogene. This CDR3 is built from 18 residues. The DNA for the CDR3 is TGTGCCAGCAAACTGGGACTAGCGGGAGGGCGGCGGACAGATACGCAGTATTTT. This translates into CASKLGLAGGRRTDTQYF.

This clonotype is labeled medium-sized. The CDR3 sequence is CASGGQGPYEQYF. The CDR3 coding sequence is TGTGCCAGCGGGGGACAGGGCCCCTACGAGCAGTACTTC. The V gene is TRBV6-2 or TRBV6-3, the J gene TRBJ2-7, with 9 bases aligning to TRBD1. Germline V gene sequence: CDR1 MNHEY, CDR2 SVGEGT. Losses at the gene ends were 8 bases for V and 2 bases for J; bases not matched to a gene: 4. The CDR3 length is 13 residues.

As concerns this clonotype: Because the CDR3's place on the DNA is in doubt, the DNA is left out and the CDR3 is given as listed by TCRdb. The chain uses TRBV11-3 and TRBJ2-7; the table calls TRBD1, which could not be checked here. The length of the CDR3 is 14 amino acids, counting both ends. Per the germline V gene, CDR1 is SGHNT and CDR2 is YENEEA. CDR3 in amino acids: CASSSLDRPLWQYF.

In this sample, this clonotype is medium-sized. This chain joins TRBV5-1 and TRBJ2-2; the D gene is possibly TRBD1 (6 bases). This CDR3 spans 15 amino acids. V gave up 2 bases and J gave up 3 bases, with 11 bases separating them. Germline CDR1 and CDR2: SGHRS and YFSETQ. This CDR3 is CASSLGDIDTGELFF. The CDR3 nucleotides are TGCGCCAGCAGCTTAGGGGACATTGACACCGGGGAGCTGTTTTTT.

This clonotype was detected many times. As DNA, the CDR3 is TGTGCCAGCAGTTTGGGGAATCTAGCGGTGGGGGGGTACGAGCAGTACTTC. Its protein is CASSLGNLAVGGYEQYF. The chain carries TRBV28 and TRBJ2-7; TRBD2 agrees at 7 bases. This CDR3 is 17 amino acids long. Germline trimming cut 3 bases from V and 4 bases from J; bases unmatched to any gene: 15. Looked up from germline, CDR1 is MDHEN and CDR2 is SYDVKM.

This clonotype was counted only a few times. V and J are TRBV27 and TRBJ2-7, with 7 bases identical to TRBD2. From germline, CDR1 is MNHEY and CDR2 SMNVEV (reference sequence). The V segment lost 6 bases and the J segment 7 bases; nucleotides outside the gene matches: 21. This CDR3 region has 17 residues. CDR3 protein: CASRPQEMAGEKGEQYF. The CDR3 DNA follows: TGTGCCAGCAGGCCCCAGGAAATGGCGGGAGAGAAGGGAGAGCAGTACTTC.

This clonotype was picked up a small number of times. The chain combines TRBV11-2 with TRBJ1-1; D remains ambiguous. The CDR3 spans 13 residues. From germline, CDR1 is SGHAT and CDR2 FQNNGV. The V end lost 7 bases, the J end lost 5 bases, and 14 bases lay between the germline ends. CDR3: CASKSGMVTEAFF. CDR3 in DNA: TGTGCCAGCAAGAGTGGGATGGTGACTGAAGCTTTCTTT.

About this clonotype: Just one base apart from a much larger clone, this may be a read error. The genes are TRBV29-1 and TRBJ2-7; D is possibly TRBD1 (7 bases). CDR1 is SQVTM, CDR2 ANQGSEA, per germline. V shed 3 bases and J shed 4 bases, with 13 bases lying between them. This CDR3 is 13 amino acids long. The CDR3 protein is CSVERDSLYEQYF. CDR3 coding DNA: TGCAGCGTTGAGCGGGACAGCTTATACGAGCAGTACTTC.

By proportion, this clonotype is medium-sized. The rearrangement joins TRBV10-3 to TRBJ2-5; D remains unclear. Germline loops: CDR1 ENHRY, CDR2 SYGVKD. The CDR3 runs 11 residues. The V end lost 2 bases, the J end lost 6 bases, and 4 bases lay between the germline ends. DNA of the CDR3: TGTGCCATCAGTGAGGCACAGACCCAGTACTTC. Encoded protein: CAISEAQTQYF.

This clonotype occurred many times. This chain uses TRBV12-5 with TRBJ2-7; either TRBD1 or TRBD2 may fit D (7 bases each). This CDR3 comprises 15 residues. V dropped 2 bases and J dropped 4 bases, with 15 bases sitting between them. Germline CDR1 and CDR2: LGHNT and FRNRAP. The CDR3 region has the DNA TGTGCTAGTGGTTTGCCCAGGGGGGGCGGGTACGAGCAGTACTTC. This translates into CASGLPRGGGYEQYF. The variable domain in full, with the rest retrieved from reference TRBV12-5 and TRBJ2-7, is DARVTQTPRHKVTEMGQEVTMRCQPILGHNTVFWYRQTMMQGLELLAYFRNRAPLDDSGMPKDRFSAEMPDATLATLKIQPSEPRDSAVYFCASGLPRGGGYEQYFGPGTRLTVT.

By share, this clonotype ranks as medium-sized. The V and J genes are TRBV29-1 and TRBJ2-3, with TRBD2 identical over 11 bases. V lost 3 bases, J lost 3 bases, and 17 bases stayed unmatched. The CDR3 runs 19 residues. In germline, CDR1 is SQVTM, CDR2 ANQGSEA. DNA for the CDR3: TGCAGCGTTGATGGCTGGTCTGTCTCTAGCGGGAGGTCGACAGATACGCAGTATTTT. Amino acids: CSVDGWSVSSGRSTDTQYF.

This clonotype was picked up many times. V gene TRBV24-1 combines with J gene TRBJ2-2; D not resolved. Germline V gene data show CDR1 as KGHDR and CDR2 as SFDVKD. CDR3 length: 12 amino acids. V dropped 5 bases and J dropped 4 bases, with 4 bases sitting between them. The CDR3 region has the DNA TGTGCCACCAGTGCGGTCACCGGGGAGCTGTTTTTT. Its protein product is CATSAVTGELFF.

As for this clonotype: A much larger clonotype is one base distant, so this may be a read error. V is TRBV19 and J is TRBJ2-7; tentative D call: TRBD1 (6 bases). This CDR3 has 13 amino acids. CDR1 and CDR2 from the germline V gene are LNHDA and SQIVND (reference sequence). In DNA, the CDR3 is TGTGCCGGTAGTGCCGGACAGAGCTACGAGCAGTACTTC. Residues: CAGSAGQSYEQYF.

This clonotype was seen only a few times. The chain is built from TRBV2 and TRBJ2-7, with D perhaps matching TRBD2 (5 bases). CDR1 SNHLY and CDR2 FYNNEI come from the germline V gene. CDR3 size: 16 residues. Trimming took 5 bases from V and 0 from J, leaving 17 bases between them. The CDR3 nucleotides are TGTGCCAGCAGTAACCTAGCCGCAAGCTCCTCCTACGAGCAGTACTTC. Protein: CASSNLAASSSYEQYF.